The sequence of this TCR beta chain was determined in a study of blood T cell repertoires in COVID-19. Turning to the study itself: Material from acute and convalescent COVID-19 was sourced from the United States, Italy and Spain.

The V gene's germline CDR1 is MNHNY and CDR2 SVGAGI (reference sequence). Trimming removed 0 bases from V and 4 bases from J, with 12 bases in between. This CDR3 comprises 15 residues. Original methodology: Reference gene primer amplification yielded estimated nucleated cell counts. Profiling relied on immunoSEQ multiplex PCR, and the TCRdb table lists in-frame clones only, not all of them. Clone size and the V and J calls come from that table; the DNA yielded D and trimming. The table lists roughly 200,000 clones, about 70% of them singletons. The chain couples TRBV6-6 to TRBJ1-2, with unresolved D. This receptor was taken from a woman aged 45 to 65 with active or convalescent COVID-19. The sequenced material came from peripheral blood. The CDR3 nucleotides read TGTGCCAGCAGTTACTCCGGAACCGGAGCCTATGGCTACACCTTC. Amino acids: CASSYSGTGAYGYTF.